These 15 T cell receptor beta chains were sequenced from one sample in a study of response to subunit inactivated influenza vaccine. From the RT-PCR reads, TCRdb called clonotypes with MiXCR, one entry per CDR3 protein. Here the sample spans fewer than 800,000 distinct CDR3 sequences, 15% to 19% being singletons. The material was PBMCs from blood, obtained 11 to 12 days after vaccination. The receptors stem from a man in his fifties who received an inactivated influenza vaccine.

Only a few counts were recorded for this clonotype. The chain joins TRBV7-9 to TRBJ2-2, with TRBD1 matching 9 bases. The CDR3 extends over 16 amino acids. Germline V gene data show CDR1 as SEHNR and CDR2 as FQNEAQ (reference sequence). V lost 8 bases and J lost 5; bases outside the gene matches: 12. Here the CDR3 reads CASPKDRGMNTGELFF. The CDR3 DNA follows: TGTGCCAGCCCCAAAGACAGGGGGATGAATACCGGGGAGCTGTTTTTT.

This clonotype was recorded a few times. The rearrangement joins TRBV5-1 to TRBJ2-5; D unresolved. The CDR3 loop spans 13 amino acids. V dropped 4 bases and J dropped 4 bases, with 11 bases sitting between them. Germline CDR1 SGHRS, CDR2 YFSETQ. The CDR3 loop is CASSADTTETQYF. The CDR3 nucleotides read TGCGCCAGCAGCGCCGACACCACAGAGACCCAGTACTTC.

This clonotype was counted a few times. CDR3: CSARAPNSNEQFF. Here the CDR3 DNA reads TGCAGTGCTAGAGCCCCGAACAGCAATGAGCAGTTCTTC. The chain employs TRBV20-1 and TRBJ2-1; D remains unclear. V was pared by 1 base and J by 6 bases, with 10 bases between. Germline CDR1 is DFQATT and CDR2 is SNEGSKA (reference sequence). The length of the CDR3 is 13 residues.

The table lists this clonotype with a few counts. This chain uses TRBV4-3 with TRBJ2-5; D ambiguous. There are 14 residues in the CDR3. Germline CDR1 reads LGHNA; CDR2 reads YSLEER. The V end lost 0 bases, the J end lost 5 bases, and 10 bases lay between the germline ends. CDR3 bases: TGCGCCAGCAGCCAAGAATGGGCACGGGAGACCCAGTACTTC. Amino acid sequence: CASSQEWARETQYF.

This clonotype has a handful of counts. The chain has TRBV11-2 and TRBJ1-2, with a tentative D call TRBD1 (5 bases). Trimming removed 6 bases at V and 4 bases at J, with 15 bases between. Germline values: CDR1 SGHAT, CDR2 FQNNGV. This CDR3 region has 14 residues. The CDR3 nucleotides are TGTGCCAGCAGGGAAGGACAAGGTCGCTATGGCTACACCTTC. The encoded protein is CASREGQGRYGYTF.

There are a few counts of this clonotype. The V and J genes are TRBV20-1 and TRBJ1-2, with D maybe TRBD1 (5 bases). This CDR3 spans 16 amino acids. In germline, CDR1 is DFQATT, CDR2 SNEGSKA (reference sequence). V lost 6 bases to trimming and J lost 4 bases, with 24 bases between them. CDR3 DNA sequence: TGCAGTGCCCCACTCTCGACAGACAGCAGTTCCTATGGCTACACCTTC. This sequence encodes CSAPLSTDSSSYGYTF.

The rearrangement uses TRBV11-2 and TRBJ2-7; possible D gene TRBD2, 7 bases. Trimming took off 5 bases at V and 0 bases at J, with 20 bases between the two ends. Looked up from germline, CDR1 is SGHAT and CDR2 is FQNNGV. This CDR3 region has 17 residues. The CDR3: CASSPRLRGGSSYEQYF. CDR3 nucleotides: TGTGCCAGCAGCCCCCGATTAAGGGGGGGGAGCTCCTACGAGCAGTACTTC.

The rearrangement uses TRBV14 and TRBJ1-6, with a possible D match to TRBD1 (5 bases). The CDR3 has 15 amino acids. Germline V lookup: CDR1 SGHDN, CDR2 FVKESK. Trimming left V 4 bases short and J 9 bases short, with 16 bases between. The CDR3 DNA sequence: TGTGCCAGCAGCCCCTACGGGACGAACCTTTCACCCCTCCACTTT. Translating it yields CASSPYGTNLSPLHF.

In this sample, this clonotype turned up a few times. The chain recombines TRBV2 with TRBJ2-7; 9 bases line up with TRBD1. The V gene end was trimmed by 7 bases and the J gene end by 1 base; junction bases not matched to a gene: 5. The germline V gene has CDR1 SNHLY and CDR2 FYNNEI. This CDR3 is built from 14 residues. The CDR3 is CASKPDRGSYEQYF. The CDR3 DNA follows: TGTGCCAGCAAGCCAGACAGGGGGTCCTACGAGCAGTACTTC.

V and J are TRBV6-2 or TRBV6-3 and TRBJ1-5; perhaps TRBD1 as D (5 bases). V gave up 6 bases and J gave up 6 bases, with 12 bases separating them. The CDR3 has 13 residues. Per germline, CDR1 MNHEY and CDR2 SVGEGT. The CDR3 DNA sequence: TGTGCCAGCAGCTCGATGGGGGTTCAGCCCCAGCATTTT. It specifies CASSSMGVQPQHF.

This clonotype has just a few counts. The rearrangement joins TRBV4-1 to TRBJ1-5; tentatively, D is TRBD1 (6 bases). Trimming removed 2 bases from V and 2 bases from J, with 7 bases in between. The CDR3 is 14 residues long. Germline V gene data show CDR1 as MGHRA and CDR2 as YSYEKL. The CDR3 bases are TGCGCCAGCAGCCAAAGGGGGGGCAATCAGCCCCAGCATTTT. Translation gives CASSQRGGNQPQHF.

J is TRBJ2-2 and V is TRBV9, with TRBD2 matching over 9 bases. There are 17 residues in the CDR3. Germline V gene lookup returns CDR1 SGDLS and CDR2 YYNGEE. With 2 bases clipped from V and 5 bases from J, the junction kept 10 bases outside the gene matches. The CDR3 is CASSVPIAGAGTGELFF. CDR3 bases: TGTGCCAGCAGCGTGCCGATAGCGGGAGCGGGGACCGGGGAGCTGTTTTTT.

The chain links TRBV14 to TRBJ2-7; 11 bases fit TRBD2. CDR1 SGHDN and CDR2 FVKESK come from the germline V gene. The CDR3 is 16 amino acids. The junction had 6 bases not matched to a gene; V was cut back by 5 bases and J by 0 bases. The CDR3 DNA reads as TGTGCCAGCAGCAGGGGACTAGCGGTCCGCTCCTACGAGCAGTACTTC. The encoded protein is CASSRGLAVRSYEQYF.

This clonotype was found a few times. This sequence joins TRBV15 and TRBJ2-2; perhaps TRBD1 as D (6 bases). The germline V and J ends were trimmed by 6 bases and 7 bases, with 12 bases remaining between them. CDR1 is LNHNV and CDR2 is YYDKDF in the germline V gene (reference sequence). This CDR3 region has 13 residues. The DNA of the CDR3 is TGTGCCACCAGACAGGGTTTGGTCGGGGAGCTGTTTTTT. This sequence encodes CATRQGLVGELFF.

This chain joins TRBV5-1 and TRBJ2-7; TRBD1 is a possible D gene (6 bases). CDR3 length: 17 amino acids. Trimming removed 0 bases at V and 7 bases at J, with 23 bases between. Germline CDR1 and CDR2: SGHRS and YFSETQ. As DNA, the CDR3 is TGCGCCAGCAGCTTGGCTCCCCCGGGACACTCCTCTGGGGAGCAGTACTTC. It is translated as CASSLAPPGHSSGEQYF.